These T cell receptor beta chains were read from a single sample in a study of blood T cells in healthy people across ages. One entry per CDR3 protein results from TCRdb running MiXCR on the 5' RACE reads. The data show about 800,000 distinct CDR3 sequences, 20% to 25% seen once. These data were also filed under a second study, of T cells of mothers and their children.

Sequencing input: blood. The receptor set was obtained from a boy under 18 in good health. Both conserved end residues are part of each CDR3. The order of the fields is V gene, J gene, CDR3 protein.

V: TRBV28
J: TRBJ2-2
CDR3: CASSSSGGHTGELFF

V: TRBV28
J: TRBJ1-5
CDR3: CASSLNRGGNNQPQHF

V: TRBV27
J: TRBJ1-1
CDR3: CASSLVGEGEHTEAFF

V: TRBV7-2
J: TRBJ2-7
CDR3: CASSLSGGITYEQYF

V: TRBV28
J: TRBJ2-7
CDR3: CASRPPGTGARKQYF

V: TRBV7-7
J: TRBJ2-5
CDR3: CASRRGTGRQETQYF

V: TRBV20-1
J: TRBJ1-1
CDR3: CSARDPVGGNTEAFF

V: TRBV29-1
J: TRBJ2-7
CDR3: CSAASGYYEQYF

V: TRBV4-3
J: TRBJ2-5
CDR3: CASSQGVTGGETQYF

V: TRBV6-2/TRBV6-3
J: TRBJ2-7
CDR3: CASLQHRDQETQCF

V: TRBV28
J: TRBJ2-7
CDR3: CASSQARTGVDEQYF

V: TRBV7-9
J: TRBJ1-5
CDR3: CASSSRDRNQPQHF

V: TRBV6-2/TRBV6-3
J: TRBJ2-4
CDR3: CASSYGAERNIQYF

V: TRBV7-9
J: TRBJ2-1
CDR3: CAGRQQAEQFF

V: TRBV11-3
J: TRBJ2-1
CDR3: CASSLMRYNEQFF

V: TRBV3-1
J: TRBJ1-2
CDR3: CASSLRTVNYGYTF

V: TRBV6-2/TRBV6-3
J: TRBJ1-1
CDR3: CAGSYIRGRNTEAFF

V: TRBV7-9
J: TRBJ2-7
CDR3: CASSMGAGAPHF

V: TRBV24-1
J: NA
CDR3: CATSDNPNEQFF

V: TRBV28
J: TRBJ1-1
CDR3: CASSGSGTPKRNTEAFF

V: TRBV3-1
J: NA
CDR3: CASSLEDYEQFF

V: TRBV6-4
J: TRBJ1-1
CDR3: CATSPDGVLRNTEAFF

V: TRBV20-1
J: TRBJ2-1
CDR3: CSATKETGGRDEQFF

V: TRBV11-2
J: TRBJ1-6
CDR3: CASSPWTVNNSPLHF

V: TRBV15
J: TRBJ1-5
CDR3: CATSSPTRNQPQHF

V: TRBV6-5
J: TRBJ2-1
CDR3: CASTNGGLSPNEQFF

V: TRBV4-3
J: TRBJ2-7
CDR3: CASSHGFGGSYEQYF